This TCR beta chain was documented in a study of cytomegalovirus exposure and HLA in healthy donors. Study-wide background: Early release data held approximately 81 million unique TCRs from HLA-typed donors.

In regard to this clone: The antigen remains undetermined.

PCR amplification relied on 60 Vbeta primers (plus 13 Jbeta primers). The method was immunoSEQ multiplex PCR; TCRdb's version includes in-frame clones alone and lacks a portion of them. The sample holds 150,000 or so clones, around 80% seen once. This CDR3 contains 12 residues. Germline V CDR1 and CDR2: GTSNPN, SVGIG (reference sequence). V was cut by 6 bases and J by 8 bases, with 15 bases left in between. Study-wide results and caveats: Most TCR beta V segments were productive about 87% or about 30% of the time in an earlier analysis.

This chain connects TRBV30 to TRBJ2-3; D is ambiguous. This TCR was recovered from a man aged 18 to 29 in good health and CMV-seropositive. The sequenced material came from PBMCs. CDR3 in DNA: TGTGCCTGCCTCTTATCGGCGGTTACGCAGTATTTT. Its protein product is CACLLSAVTQYF.